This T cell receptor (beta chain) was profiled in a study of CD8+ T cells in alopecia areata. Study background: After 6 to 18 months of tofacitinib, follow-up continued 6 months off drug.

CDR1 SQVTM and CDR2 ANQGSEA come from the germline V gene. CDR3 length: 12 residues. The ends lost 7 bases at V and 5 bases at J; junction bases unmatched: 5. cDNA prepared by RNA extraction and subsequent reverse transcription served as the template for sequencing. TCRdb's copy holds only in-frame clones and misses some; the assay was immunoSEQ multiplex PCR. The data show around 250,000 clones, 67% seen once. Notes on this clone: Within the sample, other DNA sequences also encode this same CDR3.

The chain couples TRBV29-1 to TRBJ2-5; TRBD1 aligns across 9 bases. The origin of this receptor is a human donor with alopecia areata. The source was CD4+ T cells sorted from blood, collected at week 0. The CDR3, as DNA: TGCAGCGCGGACAGGGGAGGGGAGACCCAGTACTTC. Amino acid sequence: CSADRGGETQYF.